This T cell receptor beta chain was observed in a study of Ad26.COV2.S vaccination and SARS-CoV-2 variants. On the study more broadly: The donor was enrolled in the Ad26.COV2.S arm of the COV1001 trial.

Germline CDR1 and CDR2: MDHEN and SYDVKM. The CDR3 totals 14 residues. Trimming removed 4 bases at V and 0 bases at J, with 8 bases between. Treatment here: roughly 20 received Ad26.COV2.S at low or high dose, single or two shots; roughly five received placebo; per-sample allocation not given. Sampling took place 63 days after the first vaccine or placebo injection. A remark on this clone: The antigen remains undetermined.

Generated by immunoSEQ multiplex PCR, the TCRdb table keeps only in-frame clones and is missing some. This table has a few hundred thousand clones, more than 80% appearing once. Points from the study as a whole: TCR breadth and depth estimates may have understated total T cell responses. Placebo and vaccine recipients had non-spike TCR breadth that was similar.

The sequence derives from a person aged 18 to 65 who received the Ad26.COV2.S COVID-19 vaccine or a placebo. The chain employs TRBV28 and TRBJ2-3; perhaps TRBD2 as D (5 bases). The sequencing here drew on peripheral blood, taken in a trial of Ad26.COV2.S vaccine versus placebo. CDR3 coding DNA: TGTGCCAGCAGTTATGGACTGAGCACAGATACGCAGTATTTT. Encoded protein: CASSYGLSTDTQYF.